This is a list of T cell receptor beta chains from one sample in a study of naive and memory T cell subsets. Via MiXCR, TCRdb re-called the 5' RACE reads, giving one row per CDR3 protein. Here the sample spans 55,000 to 65,000 distinct CDR3 sequences, more than 6% being singletons. Receptor source: a female donor in good health. Both conserved end residues are part of each CDR3. The order of the fields is V gene, CDR3 protein.

v_gene: TRBV3-1; CDR3aa: CASSLRASGAYEQYF
v_gene: TRBV20-1; CDR3aa: CSARGGTRRNEQFF
v_gene: TRBV6-5; CDR3aa: CASSYSKTSGLDGELFF
v_gene: TRBV6-5; CDR3aa: CASSRDRDSGNTIYF
v_gene: TRBV3-1; CDR3aa: CASSQVSGSPGELFF
v_gene: TRBV5-1; CDR3aa: CASSESGGLNLVTYEQYF
v_gene: TRBV28; CDR3aa: CASTLGQGRETQYF
v_gene: TRBV18; CDR3aa: CASSPRTPGTSGTPYNEQFF
v_gene: TRBV6-6; CDR3aa: CASSETTGLAGVDTQYF
v_gene: TRBV9; CDR3aa: CASSVGPAAPYEQYF
v_gene: TRBV11-2; CDR3aa: CASSAQRGRDNEQFF
v_gene: TRBV5-1; CDR3aa: CASKVAPAQETQYF
v_gene: TRBV7-8; CDR3aa: CASSLAASGRVEQYF
v_gene: TRBV3-1; CDR3aa: CASSYDLKQGRYTDTQYF
v_gene: TRBV10-2; CDR3aa: CATARGYEQYF
v_gene: TRBV20-1; CDR3aa: CSASSGAPYNEQFF
v_gene: TRBV2; CDR3aa: CASRDSFSNQPQHF